These T cell receptor beta chains were read from a single sample in a study of breast tumors, draining lymph nodes, adjacent tissues. From the multiplex PCR reads, TCRdb called clonotypes with MiXCR, one entry per CDR3 protein. The profile covers some 85,000 distinct CDR3 sequences, with more than 25% appearing a single time and over 7.5% taken by the ten largest. Sequencing was carried out using axillary lymph node tissue. The receptors were sampled from a female donor with breast cancer. Some clones in this sample may be carry-over from other donors' samples. The CDR3 runs from the conserved cysteine through the conserved F or W. Fields, in order: V gene, clone size, J gene, D gene, CDR3 DNA, CDR3 protein. A D gene is named only where the DNA matches it firmly. Size is omitted from some rows. Given values are once, few, many or a class for expanded clones.

>TRBV12-5|many|TRBJ2-1|-
TGTGCTAGTAAGGACAGCAGGCCCAACAATGAGCAGTTCTTC
CASKDSRPNNEQFF
>TRBV7-2|once|TRBJ2-3|TRBD2
TGTGCCAGCAGCTCACCGGGAGGGCAAGATACGCAGTATTTT
CASSSPGGQDTQYF
>TRBV12-3/TRBV12-4|many|TRBJ2-2|-
TGTGCCAGCAGTTTGGGACGAACCGGGGAGCTGTTTTTT
CASSLGRTGELFF
>TRBV18|few|TRBJ2-2|-
TGTGCCAGCTCACCAAGTTGGGACACCGGGGAGCTGTTTTTT
CASSPSWDTGELFF
>TRBV11-1|-|TRBJ1-6|-
TGTGCCAGCAGCTTGGGGGATTCATCCCTCCACTTT
CASSLGDSSLHF
>TRBV7-9|-|TRBJ2-7|TRBD2
TGTGCCAGCAGGGAAGTCGGGACTAGCGACTCCGAGCAGTACTTC
CASREVGTSDSEQYF
>TRBV7-9|-|TRBJ2-5|TRBD1
TGTGTCAGCAGCGCACTGACAGGGAAGGGAGAGACCCAGTACTTC
CVSSALTGKGETQYF
>TRBV2|many|TRBJ1-5|TRBD1
TGTGCCAGCAGTCTAATGAGGACAGGGGGCTCAAGTCAGCCCCAGCATTTT
CASSLMRTGGSSQPQHF
>TRBV6-6|many|TRBJ2-7|-
TGTGCCAGCAGGTATAACCCCGCCGGGTCCGAGCAGTACTTC
CASRYNPAGSEQYF
>TRBV5-1|-|TRBJ2-3|TRBD2
TGCGCCAGCAACGGACTAGGAGACACAGGTATGCAGTATTTT
CASNGLGDTGMQYF
>TRBV4-1|many|TRBJ2-7|TRBD2
TGCGCCAGCTCGGGAGGGTCCTACGAGCAGTACTTC
CASSGGSYEQYF
>TRBV7-8|many|TRBJ2-7|TRBD1
TGTGCCAGCAGCTCGAGCAGGGGGCCCTACGAGCAGTACTTC
CASSSSRGPYEQYF
>TRBV6-6|many|TRBJ2-5|-
TGTGCCAGCAGTCCCGACGGGACACTACACTTC
CASSPDGTLHF
>TRBV5-6|many|TRBJ1-5|-
TGTGCCAGCAGCACCCGACGGTGGAATAGCAATCAGCCCCAGCATTTT
CASSTRRWNSNQPQHF
>TRBV9|-|TRBJ1-1|-
TGTGCCAGCAGCGGGGTGAACACTGAAGCTTTCTTT
CASSGVNTEAFF
>TRBV5-1|many|TRBJ2-3|TRBD2
TGCGCCAGCAGCTTGGATGGCGGGAGGGAGTCAGATACGCAGTATTTT
CASSLDGGRESDTQYF
>TRBV20-1|-|TRBJ2-2|-
TGCAGTGCTAGAGATGTACAGGGAGGCACCGGGGAGCTGTTTTTT
CSARDVQGGTGELFF
>TRBV30|many|TRBJ2-6|-
TGTGCCTGGAGGCTCTCTGGGGCCAACGTCCTGACTTTC
CAWRLSGANVLTF
>TRBV20-1|many|TRBJ2-7|TRBD2
TGCAGTGTTCTGACTAGCGGGAGACACGAGCAGTACTTC
CSVLTSGRHEQYF
>TRBV5-8|few|TRBJ2-5|-
TGTGCCAGCAGCTTGCGGCCGGCCCTCGAGGAGACCCAGTACTTC
CASSLRPALEETQYF
>TRBV6-2/TRBV6-3|many|TRBJ1-5|-
TGTGCCAGCAGTAGGGAACAGGGCACAAATCAGCCCCAGCATTTT
CASSREQGTNQPQHF
>TRBV6-2/TRBV6-3|few|TRBJ2-1|-
TGTGCCAGCAGTTCCCGGGGGCGGGGGTCCTACAATGAGCAGTTCTTC
CASSSRGRGSYNEQFF
>TRBV6-4|many|TRBJ1-2|TRBD1
TGTGCCAGCCGGCCCGGGACAGGGTACGGTGAGGACTATGGCTACACCTTC
CASRPGTGYGEDYGYTF
>TRBV5-6|-|TRBJ1-1|-
TGTGCCTGCAGCTTGGGGCAGAACACTGAAGCTTTCTTT
CACSLGQNTEAFF
>TRBV18|few|TRBJ2-5|-
TGTGCCAGCTCAGAAAGCGCATTATCACAAGAGACCCAGTACTTC
CASSESALSQETQYF
>TRBV20-1|-|TRBJ1-2|TRBD1
TGCAGTGCTAGAGATAGTGGGCAGGGGGATAACTATGGCTACACCTTC
CSARDSGQGDNYGYTF
>TRBV6-6|many|TRBJ1-2|TRBD1
TGTGCCAGCAGTTACCTCGGGACAGGGGTGGTGAGCTATGGCTACACCTTC
CASSYLGTGVVSYGYTF
>TRBV19|many|TRBJ1-2|-
TGTGCCAGTAGTATAGCCGGGGCGGGCGGCTACACCTTC
CASSIAGAGGYTF
>TRBV20-1|many|TRBJ1-5|-
TGCAGTGCTTACTCCGGGGGACGAAATCAGCCCCAGCATTTT
CSAYSGGRNQPQHF
>TRBV28|many|TRBJ2-1|-
TGTGCCAGCAGTTCCCCGACCTACAATGAGCAGTTCTTC
CASSSPTYNEQFF
>TRBV7-2|many|TRBJ2-6|TRBD2
TGTGCCAGCAGCTTGGGACTAGCGGGGGAGGCAGGGGCCAACGTCCTGACTTTC
CASSLGLAGEAGANVLTF
>TRBV19|many|TRBJ1-2|-
TGTGCCAGTAGCACTCCTCCCACCTTC
CASSTPPTF
>TRBV11-2|many|TRBJ2-2|TRBD2
TGTGCCAGCAGTTGGGGACTAGCTAATCACGGGGAGCTGTTTTTT
CASSWGLANHGELFF
>TRBV7-9|-|TRBJ2-5|-
TGTGCCGGCAGCTTAGGGGGGGTAGAGGCCCAGTACTTC
CAGSLGGVEAQYF
>TRBV6-2/TRBV6-3|-|TRBJ2-7|TRBD1
TGTGCCAGCAGTCACGGGGACAGGGAATTCTTC
CASSHGDREFF
>TRBV24-1|-|TRBJ2-1|TRBD2
TGTGCCAGCAGCCGTACTAGCGGGGGGGGTGGGTCCTACAATGAGCAGTTCTTC
CASSRTSGGGGSYNEQFF
>TRBV7-9|-|TRBJ1-4|-
TGTGCCAGCCGGGATGGCGCCAGGGCAGATGAAAAACTGTTTTTT
CASRDGARADEKLFF
>TRBV10-3|many|TRBJ2-2|TRBD2
TGTGCCATCAGTGAGGGGCTTAGCGGGAGGGCAGAGAGCACCGGGGAGCTGTTTTTT
CAISEGLSGRAESTGELFF